This entry describes one T cell receptor beta chain. This sample stems from a study of blood T cell repertoires in COVID-19. The V and J ends lost 4 bases and 0 bases, in that order; junction bases with no gene match: 9. This CDR3 contains 18 residues. Per the germline V gene, CDR1 is LNHDA and CDR2 is SQIVND (reference sequence). The method was immunoSEQ multiplex PCR; TCRdb's version includes in-frame clones alone and lacks a portion of them. Of 400,000 or so clones listed, 75% to 90% are singletons. Participant age was roughly 18 to 100 years, and participants resided in roughly 25 US areas. The rearrangement joins TRBV19 to TRBJ2-3; TRBD2 matches 11 bases. The receptor was derived from a man under 40 who had recovered from COVID-19. Sequenced: PBMCs or T cells enriched from blood (not recorded which). The CDR3 DNA reads as TGTGCCAGTAGTACACCCGAGACTAGCGGGACTAGCACAGATACGCAGTATTTT. Translated: CASSTPETSGTSTDTQYF. Drawing the rest from reference TRBV19 and TRBJ2-3, the complete variable domain is DGGITQSPKYLFRKEGQNVTLSCEQNLNHDAMYWYRQDPGQGLRLIYYSQIVNDFQKGDIAEGYSVSREKKESFPLTVTSAQKNPTAFYLCASSTPETSGTSTDTQYFGPGTRLTVL.